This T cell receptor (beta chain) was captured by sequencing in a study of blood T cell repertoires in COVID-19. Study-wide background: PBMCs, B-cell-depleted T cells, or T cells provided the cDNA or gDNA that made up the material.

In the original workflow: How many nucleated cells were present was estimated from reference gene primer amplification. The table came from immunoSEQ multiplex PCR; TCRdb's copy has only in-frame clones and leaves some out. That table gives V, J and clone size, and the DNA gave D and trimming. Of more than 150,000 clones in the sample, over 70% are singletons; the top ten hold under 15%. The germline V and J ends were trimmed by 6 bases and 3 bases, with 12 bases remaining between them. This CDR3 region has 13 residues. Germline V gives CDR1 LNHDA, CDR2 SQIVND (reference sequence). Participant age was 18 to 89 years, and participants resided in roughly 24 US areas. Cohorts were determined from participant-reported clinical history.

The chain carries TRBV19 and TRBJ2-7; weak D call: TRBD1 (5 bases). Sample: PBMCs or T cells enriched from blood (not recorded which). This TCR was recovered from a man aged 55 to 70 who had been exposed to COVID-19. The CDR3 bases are TGTGCCAGTAGCGGACAATTGAGCTACGAGCAGTACTTC. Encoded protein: CASSGQLSYEQYF.